This T cell receptor beta chain was documented in a study of tumor-infiltrating lymphocytes in localized non-small cell lung cancer. Study-wide background: Patients included smokers and never-smokers with various histologies, some sampled after neoadjuvant chemotherapy. Tumor tissue and non-adjacent uninvolved lung came from each patient. Study-level points and caveats: T-cell fraction did not differ between immunotypes IM1 and IM2. Tumor T-cell fraction from TCR sequencing was not associated with recurrence-free survival (p = 0.61).

Germline V CDR1 and CDR2: MGHRA, YSYEKL. The CDR3 spans 18 residues. Unmatched junction bases numbered 15, after V lost 5 bases and J lost 3 bases. About this clone itself: Its antigen is as yet unknown.

The table came from immunoSEQ multiplex PCR; TCRdb's copy has only in-frame clones and leaves some out. The table records approximately 16,000 clones, roughly 40% of them present only once. The V and J genes are TRBV4-1 and TRBJ1-4; the match to TRBD1 covers 7 bases. The sequence came from a human donor with non-small cell lung cancer. Sequencing was carried out using lung tumor tissue. CDR3 coding DNA: TGCGCCAGCAGCGAACCAAGGGGGCGCAGGCGACCTAATGAAAAACTGTTTTTT. This gives the protein CASSEPRGRRRPNEKLFF.